The entry below gives a single TCR beta chain sequence along with its context. RNA transcripts provided the source from which TCR beta CDR3 regions were amplified. The HTBI set primed first-round TCR CDR3 RT-PCR. TCRdb processed the multiplex PCR reads anew with MiXCR; each CDR3 protein has one entry. The data contain about 840,000 distinct CDR3 sequences, roughly 40% of them singletons. This sample is drawn from a study of T cells in Graves' hyperthyroidism and ophthalmopathy. At the level of the study: Blood from the periphery was taken at initial diagnosis, before any treatment.

The receptor comes from a young man with Graves' hyperthyroidism. The sample was blood.

The CDR3 here is CASSQTWGQGGEQYF. The DNA for the CDR3 is TGTGCCAGCAGTCAAACCTGGGGACAGGGAGGCGAGCAGTACTTC. The V gene is TRBV12-3 or TRBV12-4, the J gene TRBJ2-7; 9 positions agree with TRBD1. V gave up 5 bases and J gave up 6 bases; unmatched junction bases: 11. The CDR3 runs to 15 residues.